This passage covers 9 T cell receptor beta chains from one sample sequenced in a study of a mutant IDH1 vaccine in newly diagnosed glioma. The data were produced by immunoSEQ multiplex PCR, yet TCRdb's version contains in-frame clones alone and is incomplete. The sample lists 98,000 or so clones, 80% to 90% seen once, with roughly 0.54% in the top ten. The time point: baseline, week 1 (first vaccination visit). Treatment here: pre-vaccination baseline after standard-of-care therapy. The material was PBMCs, obtained from a glioma patient treated with radiotherapy, temozolomide or both. Every receptor here comes from a woman aged 50 to 65 with glioma.

The V call is TRBV7-3, the J call TRBJ2-3; D is possibly TRBD2 (7 bases). The CDR3 is 16 residues long. The germline V gene encodes CDR1 SGHTA and CDR2 FQGTGA. The V gene lost 6 bases and the J gene lost 5 bases, with 21 bases spanning the gap. Here the CDR3 DNA reads TGTGCCAGCAGTCCGCGAGGCGGGGGCCAGGGAGATACGCAGTATTTT. It yields the protein CASSPRGGGQGDTQYF.

This clone was seen once. The rearrangement uses TRBV2 and TRBJ2-3; no clear D gene. CDR1 is SNHLY and CDR2 is FYNNEI in the germline V gene. CDR3 length: 13 amino acids. V was trimmed by 3 bases and J by 4 bases, leaving 8 bases between them. As DNA, the CDR3 is TGTGCCAGCAGTGACAAGGGTCCAGATACGCAGTATTTT. This translates into CASSDKGPDTQYF.

This chain uses TRBV28 with TRBJ2-6; no clear D. Germline V gives CDR1 MDHEN, CDR2 SYDVKM. This CDR3 contains 15 residues. V shed 5 bases and J shed 0 bases, with 8 bases lying between them. The CDR3 protein is CASSPRGSGANVLTF. DNA for the CDR3: TGTGCCAGCAGTCCCCGCGGCTCTGGGGCCAACGTCCTGACTTTC.

The gene calls are TRBV6-5 and TRBJ1-2; D gene ambiguous. Trimming pared 7 bases from V and 1 base from J, leaving 7 bases between. The length of the CDR3 is 12 residues. Per germline, CDR1 MNHEY and CDR2 SVGAGI. The CDR3 bases are TGTGCCAGCAAGGCCGGTAACTATGGCTACACCTTC. It translates to CASKAGNYGYTF.

CDR3 DNA: TGTGCCAGCAGACAACAGGGTTCCTACAATGAGCAGTTCTTC. Residues: CASRQQGSYNEQFF. The chain has TRBV28 and TRBJ2-1, with a possible D match to TRBD1 (6 bases). CDR1 MDHEN and CDR2 SYDVKM come from the germline V gene. Between the trimmed V and J ends, which lost 6 bases and 1 base, there was a span of 10 bases. The CDR3 is made up of 14 amino acids.

The table lists this clone with a count of one. CDR3 amino acids: CASSLGLARNEQYF. The DNA for the CDR3 is TGTGCCAGCAGCTTGGGTCTAGCTAGAAACGAGCAGTACTTC. The chain couples TRBV5-6 to TRBJ2-7; perhaps TRBD2 as D (5 bases). The V end lost 0 bases, the J end lost 5 bases, and 12 bases lay between the germline ends. The germline V gene has CDR1 SGHDT and CDR2 YYEEEE. The CDR3 is 14 amino acids.

This clone was picked up a small number of times. The chain carries TRBV14 and TRBJ1-1; D unclear. The V end was cut by 2 bases, the J end by 1 base, with 11 bases between. Looked up from germline, CDR1 is SGHDN and CDR2 is FVKESK. This CDR3 comprises 15 residues. In DNA form, the CDR3 reads TGTGCCAGCAGCCAAAGGAGAGGGAAGAACACTGAAGCTTTCTTT. Its protein product is CASSQRRGKNTEAFF.

This chain joins TRBV28 and TRBJ1-1; 7 positions agree with TRBD1. The germline V gene has CDR1 MDHEN and CDR2 SYDVKM. The CDR3 contains 13 residues. V shed 8 bases, J shed 4 bases, and the junction held 7 bases outside the gene matches. The CDR3 region is CASVTGRFTEAFF. CDR3 coding DNA: TGTGCCAGCGTGACAGGGAGATTCACTGAAGCTTTCTTT.

The J gene is TRBJ2-1, the V gene TRBV7-8; D may be TRBD1 or TRBD2 (6 bases each). The CDR3 is 16 residues long. The germline V gene encodes CDR1 SGHVS and CDR2 FQNEAQ. Trimming stripped 3 bases from V and 6 bases from J, with 18 bases between. The CDR3 loop reads CASSFTRGTPANEQFF. For the CDR3, the DNA is TGTGCCAGCAGCTTCACCCGCGGGACACCGGCCAATGAGCAGTTCTTC.